Described below is a single T cell receptor beta chain sequence and its context. Its cognate antigen has yet to be identified. Base qualities are not provided; no much larger clone lies one nucleotide away. The data belong to a study of T cells in tuberculosis (dated by TCRdb to the late 2010s). A note on the overall study: In the study, CD1B tetramers and high-throughput TCR immunosequencing were combined to characterize T cells specific for the mycobacterial lipid antigen glucose monomycolate (GMM). A South African clinical cohort compared IGRA-negative adolescents, IGRA-positive adolescents with latent tuberculosis and adults with active tuberculosis, around 10 per group. Overall results and qualifications from the work: Which clinical samples got chosen depended on the availability of cryopreserved specimens, and the active tuberculosis cases were adults, whereas the controls were adolescents. Compared with IGRA-negative controls, TCR-alpha repertoires from active tuberculosis had smaller mean NN-distances to GMM-specific TCRs, which suggests clonal expansion of these TCRs. Smaller NN-distances were partly driven by shorter CDR3-alpha lengths in active tuberculosis patients, and statistical significance was not reached for the TCR-beta difference. An accuracy of more than 80% (AUROC 0.85 to 0.95) was reached by a classifier using the diverse GMM-specific repertoire, compared with about 70% accuracy when GEM motif frequencies were used.

TCR libraries were generated with the immunoSEQ multiplex PCR assay, using TCR-beta and/or TCR-alpha/delta assays for each sample. Amplified TCR libraries were sequenced on the Illumina high-throughput platform. For the original study's pipeline: Clustering and dimensionality reduction relied on pairwise TCRdist distances among GMM-specific receptors from T cells that were either sorted ex vivo or expanded in vitro. Each clinical repertoire was assigned a mean NN-distance score, defined as the average TCRdist to the nearest 10% of tetramer-positive reference sequences. GEM TCR motif frequency was calculated as the fraction of unique TCRs that matched known GEM sequences by V/J usage and CDR3 length. Linear discriminant analysis with leave-one-out cross-validation, implemented in scikit-learn, was used to classify active tuberculosis. Drawn from immuneACCESS, this table holds only the in-frame rearrangements with V and J called that TCRdb kept. Clones are partly lost; checked studies trace under half to an unresolved V gene and leave the rest unexplained. V, J and clone size are those of that table, while D and trimming were read from the DNA. The sample table holds roughly 41,000 clones, of which 94% were seen once. The ten largest clones represent around an eighth of the sample.

CDR1 SGHDT and CDR2 YYEEEE are derived from the germline V gene. V is shortened by 1 base, J by 3 bases, and the region joining them spans 11 bases. From the cysteine up to the phenylalanine, the CDR3 has a length of 14 residues. Only the CDR3 region is kept as DNA, spanning 42 bases read in frame from base 1. At study entry, adolescents were screened for latent tuberculosis infection using a tuberculin skin test and the QuantiFERON-TB GOLD In-Tube IGRA. Immunosequencing was performed on unsorted cryopreserved PBMC, with around 100,000 T cells per clinical donor covered on average. Eleven high schools in the Worcester region of the Western Cape, South Africa, served as enrollment sites for adolescents aged 12 to 18 years. About 10 M. tuberculosis-infected adolescents and about 10 uninfected adolescents, matched for age and sex, were selected. PBMC from adolescents were isolated by density centrifugation from freshly drawn heparinized blood and then cryopreserved.

Recombination connected TRBV5-6 to TRBJ2-7; TRBD1 is a weak D gene call, 6 bases matching. The sample consisted of PBMCs. The receptor was derived from a donor aged 5 to 30 with latent tuberculosis or without tuberculosis infection. Some clones in this sample may be carry-over from other donors' samples. Read as DNA, the sequence is TGTGCCAGCAGCTTGCCGGAACAGGGCTACGAGCAGTACTTC. Its coded protein is CASSLPEQGYEQYF.